This T cell receptor beta chain emerged from a study of beta chain features in type 1 diabetes. The overall study: The study examined about 100,000,000 sorted cells across all samples.

In regard to this clone: Antigen: not known.

The authors reverse transcribed all of the isolated RNA, so sequencing captured expressed TCRB transcripts. Some clones are missing from TCRdb's copy, which holds only in-frame ones; the method was immunoSEQ multiplex PCR. The sample contains 550,000 to 850,000 clones, 13% of which appear only once. Trimming removed 0 bases from V and 5 bases from J; junction bases left unmatched: 5. Germline-derived CDR1 and CDR2 are SGHRS and YFSETQ. The CDR3 contains 14 residues. General study results and limits: Among all four CD4+ subsets, Type 1 diabetes patients had TCRB CDR3s that were moderately but significantly shorter.

All sorted populations exceeded 95% purity. Sequencing used naive CD4+ T cells from blood. The V gene is TRBV5-1, the J gene TRBJ2-7; TRBD1 agrees at 7 bases. This TCR was sampled from a man in his late teens or twenties with type 1 diabetes. The CDR3 protein is CASSLAGQDHEQYF. DNA for the CDR3: TGCGCCAGCAGCTTGGCCGGACAGGACCACGAGCAGTACTTC.